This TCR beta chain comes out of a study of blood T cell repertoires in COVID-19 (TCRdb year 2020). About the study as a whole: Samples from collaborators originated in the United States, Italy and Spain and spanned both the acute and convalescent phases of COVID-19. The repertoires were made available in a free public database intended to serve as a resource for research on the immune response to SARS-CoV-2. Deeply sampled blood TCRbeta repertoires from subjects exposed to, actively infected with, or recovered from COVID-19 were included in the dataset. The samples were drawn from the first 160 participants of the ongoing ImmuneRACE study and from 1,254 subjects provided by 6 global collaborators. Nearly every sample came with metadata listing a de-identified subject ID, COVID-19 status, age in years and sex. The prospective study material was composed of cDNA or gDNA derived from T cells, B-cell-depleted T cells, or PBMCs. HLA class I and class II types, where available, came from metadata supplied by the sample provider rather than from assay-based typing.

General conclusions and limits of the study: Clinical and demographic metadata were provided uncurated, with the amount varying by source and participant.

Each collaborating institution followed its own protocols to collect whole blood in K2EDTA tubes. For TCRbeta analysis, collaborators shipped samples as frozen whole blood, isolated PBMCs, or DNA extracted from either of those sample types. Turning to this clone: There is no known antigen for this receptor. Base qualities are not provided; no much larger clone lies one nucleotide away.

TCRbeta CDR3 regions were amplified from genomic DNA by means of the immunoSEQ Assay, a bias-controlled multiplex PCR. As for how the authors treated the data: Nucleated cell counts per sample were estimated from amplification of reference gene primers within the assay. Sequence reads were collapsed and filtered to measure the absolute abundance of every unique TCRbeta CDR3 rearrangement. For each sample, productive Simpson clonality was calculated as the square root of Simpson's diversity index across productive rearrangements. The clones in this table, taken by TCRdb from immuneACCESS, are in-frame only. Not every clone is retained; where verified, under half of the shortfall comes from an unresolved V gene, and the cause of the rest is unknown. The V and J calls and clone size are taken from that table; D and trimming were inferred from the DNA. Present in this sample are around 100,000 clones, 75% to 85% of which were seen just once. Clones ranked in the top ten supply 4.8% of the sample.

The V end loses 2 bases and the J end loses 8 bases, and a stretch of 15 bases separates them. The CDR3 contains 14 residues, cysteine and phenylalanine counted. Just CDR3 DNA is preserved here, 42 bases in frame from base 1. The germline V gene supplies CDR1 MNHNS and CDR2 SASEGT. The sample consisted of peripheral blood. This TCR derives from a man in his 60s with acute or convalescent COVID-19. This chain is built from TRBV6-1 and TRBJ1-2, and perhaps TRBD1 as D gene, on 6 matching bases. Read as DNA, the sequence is TGTGCCAGCAGTGAACGACAGGCCCGTGAGGGCTACACCTTC. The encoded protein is CASSERQAREGYTF.